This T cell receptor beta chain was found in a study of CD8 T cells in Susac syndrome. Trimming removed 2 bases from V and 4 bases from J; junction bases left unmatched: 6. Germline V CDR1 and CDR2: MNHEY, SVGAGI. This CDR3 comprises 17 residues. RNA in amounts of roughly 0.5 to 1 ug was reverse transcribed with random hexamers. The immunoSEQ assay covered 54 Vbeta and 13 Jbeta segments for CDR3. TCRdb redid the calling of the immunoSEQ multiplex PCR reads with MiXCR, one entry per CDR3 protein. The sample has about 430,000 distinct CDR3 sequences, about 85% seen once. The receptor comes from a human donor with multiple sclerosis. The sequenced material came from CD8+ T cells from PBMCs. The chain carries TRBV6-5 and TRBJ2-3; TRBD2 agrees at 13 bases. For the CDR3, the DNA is TGTGCCAGCAGTTACCAAGGACTAGCGGGGGCGGCAGATACGCAGTATTTT. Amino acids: CASSYQGLAGAADTQYF.